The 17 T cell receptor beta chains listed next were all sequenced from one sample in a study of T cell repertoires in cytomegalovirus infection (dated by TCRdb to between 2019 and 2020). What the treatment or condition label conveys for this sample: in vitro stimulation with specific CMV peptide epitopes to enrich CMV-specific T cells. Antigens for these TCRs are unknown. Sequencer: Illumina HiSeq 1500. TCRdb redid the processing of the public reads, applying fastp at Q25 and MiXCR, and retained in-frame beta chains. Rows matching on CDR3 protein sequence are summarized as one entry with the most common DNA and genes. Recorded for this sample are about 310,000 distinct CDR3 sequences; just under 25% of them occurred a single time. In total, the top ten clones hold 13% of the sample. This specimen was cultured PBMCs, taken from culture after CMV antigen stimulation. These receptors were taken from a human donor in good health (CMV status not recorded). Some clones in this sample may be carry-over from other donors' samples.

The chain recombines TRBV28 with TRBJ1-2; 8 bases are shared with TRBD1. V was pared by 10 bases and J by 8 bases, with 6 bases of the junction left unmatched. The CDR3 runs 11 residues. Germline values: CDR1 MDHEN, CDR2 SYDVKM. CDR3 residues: CATGGYTGYTF. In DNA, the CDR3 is TGTGCCACAGGGGGCTATACCGGCTACACCTTC.

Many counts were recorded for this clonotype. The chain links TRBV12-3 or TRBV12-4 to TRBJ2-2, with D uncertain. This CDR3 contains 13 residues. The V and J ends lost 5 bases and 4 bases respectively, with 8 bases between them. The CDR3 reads CASSPPSTGELFF. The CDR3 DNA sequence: TGTGCCAGCAGTCCCCCGAGCACCGGGGAGCTGTTTTTT.

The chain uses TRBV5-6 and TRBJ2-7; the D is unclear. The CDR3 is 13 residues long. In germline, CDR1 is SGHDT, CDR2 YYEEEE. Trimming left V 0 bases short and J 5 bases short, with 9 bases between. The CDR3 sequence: CASSLVENHEQYV. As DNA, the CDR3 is TGTGCCAGCAGCTTGGTTGAGAACCACGAGCAGTACGTC.

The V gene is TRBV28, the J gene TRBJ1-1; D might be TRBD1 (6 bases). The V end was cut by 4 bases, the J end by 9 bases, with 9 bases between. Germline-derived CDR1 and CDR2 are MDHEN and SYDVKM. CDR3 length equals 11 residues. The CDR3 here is CASSSRGQAFF. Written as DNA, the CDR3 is TGTGCCAGCAGTTCCAGGGGCCAAGCTTTCTTT.

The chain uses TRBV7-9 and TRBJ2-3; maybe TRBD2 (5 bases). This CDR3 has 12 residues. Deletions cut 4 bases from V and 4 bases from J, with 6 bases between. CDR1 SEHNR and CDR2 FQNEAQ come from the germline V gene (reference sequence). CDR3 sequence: CASSWGADTQYF. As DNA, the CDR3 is TGTGCCAGCAGCTGGGGAGCAGATACGCAGTATTTT.

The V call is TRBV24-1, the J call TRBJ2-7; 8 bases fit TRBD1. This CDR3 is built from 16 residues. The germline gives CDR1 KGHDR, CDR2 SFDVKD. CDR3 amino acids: CATSALRGQGSYEQYV. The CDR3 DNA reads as TGTGCCACCAGTGCTTTGAGAGGACAGGGTTCCTACGAGCAGTACGTC.

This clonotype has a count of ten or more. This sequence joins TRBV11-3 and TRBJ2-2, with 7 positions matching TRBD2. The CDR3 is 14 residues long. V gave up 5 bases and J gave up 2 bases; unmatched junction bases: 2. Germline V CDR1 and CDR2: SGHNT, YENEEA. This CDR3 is CASSRGGNTGELFF. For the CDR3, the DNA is TGTGCCAGCAGCCGCGGGGGAAACACCGGGGAGCTGTTTTTT.

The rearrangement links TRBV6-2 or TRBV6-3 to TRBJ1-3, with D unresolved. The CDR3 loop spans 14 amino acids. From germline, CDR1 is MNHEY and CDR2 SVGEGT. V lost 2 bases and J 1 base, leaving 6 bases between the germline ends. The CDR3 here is CASSYNPSGNTIYF. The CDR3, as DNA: TGTGCCAGCAGTTACAACCCATCTGGAAACACCATATATTTT.

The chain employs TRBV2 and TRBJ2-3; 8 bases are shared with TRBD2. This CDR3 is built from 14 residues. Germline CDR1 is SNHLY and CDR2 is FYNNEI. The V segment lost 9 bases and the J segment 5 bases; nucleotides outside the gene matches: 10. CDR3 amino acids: CARVSAGEIDTQYF. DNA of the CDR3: TGTGCCAGAGTCTCAGCGGGAGAGATAGATACGCAGTATTTT.

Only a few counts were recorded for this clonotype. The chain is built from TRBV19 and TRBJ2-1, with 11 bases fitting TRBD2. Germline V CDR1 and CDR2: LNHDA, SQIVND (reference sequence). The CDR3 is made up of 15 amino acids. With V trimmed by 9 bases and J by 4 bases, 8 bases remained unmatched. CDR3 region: CASKTGTSGYNEQFF. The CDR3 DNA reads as TGTGCCAGCAAGACCGGGACTAGCGGTTACAATGAGCAGTTCTTC.

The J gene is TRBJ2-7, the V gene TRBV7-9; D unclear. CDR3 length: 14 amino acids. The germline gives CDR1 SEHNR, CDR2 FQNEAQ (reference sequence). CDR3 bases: TGTGCCAGCAGCGGAGACCACCTACCCTATGAGCAGTACGTC. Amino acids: CASSGDHLPYEQYV.

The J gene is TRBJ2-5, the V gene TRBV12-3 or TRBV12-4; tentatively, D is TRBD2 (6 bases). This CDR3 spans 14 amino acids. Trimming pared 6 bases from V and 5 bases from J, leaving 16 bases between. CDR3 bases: TGTGCCAGCAGGCCATATGGGGGAGGTGAGACCCAGTACTTC. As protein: CASRPYGGGETQYF.

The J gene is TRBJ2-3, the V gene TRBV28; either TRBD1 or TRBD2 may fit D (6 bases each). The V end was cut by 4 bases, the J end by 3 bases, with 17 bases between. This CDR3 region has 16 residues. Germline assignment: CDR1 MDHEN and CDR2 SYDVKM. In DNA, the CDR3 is TGTGCCAGCAGTTCCTCGGGGGCTAGCAGGACAGATACGCAGTATTTT. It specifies CASSSSGASRTDTQYF. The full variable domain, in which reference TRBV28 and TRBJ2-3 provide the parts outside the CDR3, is DVKVTQSSRYLVKRTGEKVFLECVQDMDHENMFWYRQDPGLGLRLIYFSYDVKMKEKGDIPEGYSVSREKKERFSLILESASTNQTSMYLCASSSSGASRTDTQYFGPGTRLTVL.

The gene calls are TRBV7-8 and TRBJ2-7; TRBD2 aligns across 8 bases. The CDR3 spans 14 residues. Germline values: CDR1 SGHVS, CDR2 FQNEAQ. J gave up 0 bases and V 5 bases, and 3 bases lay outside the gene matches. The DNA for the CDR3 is TGTGCCAGCAGCCCGGGGGGGATCTCCTACGAGCAGTACGTC. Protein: CASSPGGISYEQYV.

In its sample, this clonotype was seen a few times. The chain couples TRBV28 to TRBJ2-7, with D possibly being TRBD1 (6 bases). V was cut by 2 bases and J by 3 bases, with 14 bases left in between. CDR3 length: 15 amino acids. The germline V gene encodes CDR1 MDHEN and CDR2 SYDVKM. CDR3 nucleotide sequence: TGTGCCAGCAGTTTAAGTGGGGGCCCTATCTACGAGCAGTACTTC. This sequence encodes CASSLSGGPIYEQYF.

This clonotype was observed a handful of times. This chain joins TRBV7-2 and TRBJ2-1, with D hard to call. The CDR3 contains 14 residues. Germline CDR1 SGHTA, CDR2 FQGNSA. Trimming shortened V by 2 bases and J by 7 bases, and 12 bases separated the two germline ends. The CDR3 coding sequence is TGTGCCAGCAGCTTATTTGGCCCGGAGAATGAGCAGTTCTTC. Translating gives CASSLFGPENEQFF.

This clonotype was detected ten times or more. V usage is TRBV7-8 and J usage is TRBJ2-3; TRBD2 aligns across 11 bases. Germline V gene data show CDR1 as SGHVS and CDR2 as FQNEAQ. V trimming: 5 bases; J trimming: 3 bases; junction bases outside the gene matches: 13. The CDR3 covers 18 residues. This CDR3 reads CASSTQLKGLAVTDTQYF. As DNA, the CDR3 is TGTGCCAGCAGCACACAGCTTAAGGGACTAGCGGTTACAGATACGCAGTATTTT.